This T cell receptor (beta chain) comes out of a study of shared T cell receptors in the human thymus. The assay was immunoSEQ multiplex PCR, and TCRdb's table has in-frame clones only and misses some. The sample contains 550,000 to 800,000 clones, around 85% of which appear only once. V dropped 1 base and J dropped 9 bases, with 18 bases sitting between them. CDR1 is SGHRS and CDR2 is YFSETQ in the germline V gene. There are 15 residues in the CDR3. In addition, the sample was reused for a study of human thymus T cells.

The chain is built from TRBV5-1 and TRBJ2-3, with a weak D call TRBD2 (5 bases). The origin of this receptor is a girl in the first two years of life with a congenital heart defect. The sample was thymocytes. The DNA of the CDR3 is TGCGCCAGCAGCTTGAACGGGGTGGGCATGGGCACGCAGTATTTT. It encodes CASSLNGVGMGTQYF.